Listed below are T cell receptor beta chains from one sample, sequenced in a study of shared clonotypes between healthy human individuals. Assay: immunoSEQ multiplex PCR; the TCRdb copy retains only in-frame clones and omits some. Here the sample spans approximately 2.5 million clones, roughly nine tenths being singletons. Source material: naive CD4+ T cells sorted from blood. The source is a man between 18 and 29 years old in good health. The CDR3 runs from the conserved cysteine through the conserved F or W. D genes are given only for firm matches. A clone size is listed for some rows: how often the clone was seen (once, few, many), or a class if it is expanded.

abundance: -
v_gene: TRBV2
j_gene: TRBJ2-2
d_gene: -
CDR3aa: CASSEFSTGELFF
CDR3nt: TGTGCCAGCAGTGAATTCAGTACCGGGGAGCTGTTTTTT

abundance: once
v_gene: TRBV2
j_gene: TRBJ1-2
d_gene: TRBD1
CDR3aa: CAGGQATYGYTF
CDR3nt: TGTGCCGGGGGACAGGCTACCTATGGCTACACCTTC

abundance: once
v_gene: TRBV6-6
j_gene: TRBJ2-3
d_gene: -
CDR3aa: CAISEDNTDTQYF
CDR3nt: TGTGCCATCAGTGAGGACAACACAGATACGCAGTATTTT

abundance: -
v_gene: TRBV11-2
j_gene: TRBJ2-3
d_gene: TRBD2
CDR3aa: CASSLDWGRLAVNTDTQYF
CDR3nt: TGTGCCAGCAGCTTAGATTGGGGGCGACTAGCGGTGAACACAGATACGCAGTATTTT

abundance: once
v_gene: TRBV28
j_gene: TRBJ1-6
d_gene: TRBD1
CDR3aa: CASSLRRGQGGSYNSPLHF
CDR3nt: TGTGCCAGCAGTTTACGACGGGGACAGGGGGGGTCCTATAATTCACCCCTCCACTTT

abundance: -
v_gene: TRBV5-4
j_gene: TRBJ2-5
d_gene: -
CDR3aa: CASSFGGQETQYF
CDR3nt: TGTGCCAGCAGCTTTGGAGGGCAAGAGACCCAGTACTTC

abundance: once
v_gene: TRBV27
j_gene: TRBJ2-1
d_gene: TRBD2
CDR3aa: CASSPSGGAYNEQFF
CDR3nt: TGTGCCAGCAGCCCTAGCGGGGGGGCTTACAATGAGCAGTTCTTC

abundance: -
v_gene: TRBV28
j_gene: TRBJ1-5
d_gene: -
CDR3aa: CASSLANSNQPQHF
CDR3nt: TGTGCCAGCAGTTTGGCAAATAGCAATCAGCCCCAGCATTTT

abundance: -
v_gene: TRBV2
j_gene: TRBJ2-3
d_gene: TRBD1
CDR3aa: CASREGDRRDF
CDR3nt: TGTGCCAGCAGGGAGGGGGACAGGAGGGATTTT

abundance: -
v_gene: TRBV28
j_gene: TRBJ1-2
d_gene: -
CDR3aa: CASSFYGGYTF
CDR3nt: TGTGCCAGCAGTTTTTATGGTGGCTACACCTTC

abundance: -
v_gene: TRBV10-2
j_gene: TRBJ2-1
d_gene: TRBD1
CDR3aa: CASSVEGQGWNEQFF
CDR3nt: TGCGCCAGCAGTGTTGAGGGACAGGGATGGAATGAGCAGTTCTTC

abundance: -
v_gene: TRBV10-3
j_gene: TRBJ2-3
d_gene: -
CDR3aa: CAISESETKDTQYF
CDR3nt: TGTGCCATCAGTGAGTCGGAGACCAAAGATACGCAGTATTTT

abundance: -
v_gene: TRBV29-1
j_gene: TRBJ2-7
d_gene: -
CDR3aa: CSVGAERYEQYF
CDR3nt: TGCAGCGTCGGGGCGGAGCGATACGAGCAGTACTTC

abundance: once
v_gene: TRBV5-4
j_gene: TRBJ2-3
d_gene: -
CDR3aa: CASSFTGTDTQYF
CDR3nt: TGTGCCAGCAGCTTCACAGGGACAGATACGCAGTATTTT

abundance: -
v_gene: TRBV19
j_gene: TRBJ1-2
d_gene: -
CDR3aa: CASSMDGNYGYTF
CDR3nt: TGTGCCAGTAGTATGGACGGAAACTATGGCTACACCTTC

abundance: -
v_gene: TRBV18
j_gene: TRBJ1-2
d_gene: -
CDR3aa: CASSRGGGADYGYTF
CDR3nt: TGTGCCAGCTCGCGTGGCGGGGGCGCTGACTATGGCTACACCTTC

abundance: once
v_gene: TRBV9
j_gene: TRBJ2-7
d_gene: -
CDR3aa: CASSVGTGGFYEQYF
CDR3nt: TGTGCCAGCAGCGTAGGTACAGGCGGATTCTACGAGCAGTACTTC

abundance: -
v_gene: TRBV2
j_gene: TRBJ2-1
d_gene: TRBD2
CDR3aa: CASTSGGAYNEQFF
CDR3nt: TGTGCCAGCACTAGCGGGGGGGCATACAATGAGCAGTTCTTC

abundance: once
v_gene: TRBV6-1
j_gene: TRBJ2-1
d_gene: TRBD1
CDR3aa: CASSAVRGLQFF
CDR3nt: TGTGCCAGCAGCGCGGTAAGGGGGCTCCAGTTCTTC

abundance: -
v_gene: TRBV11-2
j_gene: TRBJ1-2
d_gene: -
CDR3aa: CASSLEAPYGYTF
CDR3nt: TGTGCCAGCAGCTTAGAAGCCCCCTATGGCTACACCTTC

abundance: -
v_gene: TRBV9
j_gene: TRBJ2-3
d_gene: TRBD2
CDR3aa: CASSVTSGITDTQYF
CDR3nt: TGTGCCAGCAGCGTAACTAGCGGGATCACAGATACGCAGTATTTT

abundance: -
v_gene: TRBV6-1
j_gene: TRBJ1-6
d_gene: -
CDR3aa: CASSGRQESPLHF
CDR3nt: TGTGCCAGCAGTGGGAGACAGGAGTCACCCCTCCACTTT

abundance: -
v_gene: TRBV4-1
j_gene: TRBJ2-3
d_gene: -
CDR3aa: CASSQEVGVPDTQYF
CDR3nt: TGCGCCAGCAGCCAAGAAGTGGGGGTACCAGATACGCAGTATTTT

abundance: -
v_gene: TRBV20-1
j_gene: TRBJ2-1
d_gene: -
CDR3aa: CSTGAYNEQFF
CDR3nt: TGCAGTACCGGGGCTTACAATGAGCAGTTCTTC

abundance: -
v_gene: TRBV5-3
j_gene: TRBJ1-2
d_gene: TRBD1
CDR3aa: CASRHRGQGRNGYTF
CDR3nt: TGTGCCAGTAGACATAGGGGACAGGGGAGGAATGGCTACACCTTC

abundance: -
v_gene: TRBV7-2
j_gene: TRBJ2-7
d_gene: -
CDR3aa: CASSLEVGGVYEQYF
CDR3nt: TGTGCCAGCAGCTTAGAGGTAGGGGGGGTCTACGAGCAGTACTTC

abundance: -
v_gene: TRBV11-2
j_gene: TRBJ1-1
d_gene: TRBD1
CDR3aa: CASSLVDRVITEAFF
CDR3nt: TGTGCCAGCAGCTTAGTCGACAGGGTGATTACTGAAGCTTTCTTT

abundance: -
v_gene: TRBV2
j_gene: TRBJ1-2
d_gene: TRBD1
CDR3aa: CASSYLGTGNYGYTF
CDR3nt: TGTGCCAGCAGTTACTTAGGGACAGGGAACTATGGCTACACCTTC

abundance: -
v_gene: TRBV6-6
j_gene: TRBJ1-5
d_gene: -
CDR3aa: CASSSGQSYNQPQHF
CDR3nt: TGTGCCAGCAGTTCCGGACAGAGTTACAATCAGCCCCAGCATTTT

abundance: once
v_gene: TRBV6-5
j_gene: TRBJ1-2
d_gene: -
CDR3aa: CASSQGTNYGYTF
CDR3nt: TGTGCCAGCAGTCAGGGGACGAACTATGGCTACACCTTC

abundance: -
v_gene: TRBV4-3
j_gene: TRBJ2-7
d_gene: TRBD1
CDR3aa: CASSPGTGSYEQYF
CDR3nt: TGCGCCAGCAGCCCCGGGACAGGCTCCTACGAGCAGTACTTC

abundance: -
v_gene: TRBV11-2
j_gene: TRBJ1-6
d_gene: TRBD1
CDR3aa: CASSLGGQGNSPLHF
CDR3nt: TGTGCCAGCAGCTTAGGGGGACAGGGAAATTCACCCCTCCACTTT

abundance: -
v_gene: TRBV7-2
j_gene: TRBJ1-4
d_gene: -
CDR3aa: CASSLEGTATNEKLFF
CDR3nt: TGTGCCAGCAGCTTAGAGGGGACGGCAACTAATGAAAAACTGTTTTTT

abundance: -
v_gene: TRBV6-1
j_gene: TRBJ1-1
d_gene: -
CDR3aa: CASRAAGTVGTEAFF
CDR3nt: TGTGCCAGCAGAGCCGCCGGGACCGTTGGCACTGAAGCTTTCTTT

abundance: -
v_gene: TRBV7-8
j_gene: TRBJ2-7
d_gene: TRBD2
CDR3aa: CASSTRGGFSYEQYF
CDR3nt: TGTGCCAGCAGCACACGGGGGGGTTTTTCGTACGAGCAGTACTTC

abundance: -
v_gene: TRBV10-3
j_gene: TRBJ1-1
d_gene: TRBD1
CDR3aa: CAISKGTGIGTEAFF
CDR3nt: TGTGCCATCAGTAAAGGGACAGGGATAGGGACTGAAGCTTTCTTT

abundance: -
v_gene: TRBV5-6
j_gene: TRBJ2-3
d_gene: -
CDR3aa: CASSTYGRGPATDTQYF
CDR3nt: TGTGCCAGCAGTACGTATGGACGGGGGCCGGCCACAGATACGCAGTATTTT

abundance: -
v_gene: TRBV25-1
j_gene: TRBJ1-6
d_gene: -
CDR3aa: CASSESPGANSPLHF
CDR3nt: TGTGCCAGCAGTGAATCCCCAGGGGCCAATTCACCCCTCCACTTT

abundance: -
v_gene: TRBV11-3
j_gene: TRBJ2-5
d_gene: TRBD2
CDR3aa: CASSPPLAGINQETQYF
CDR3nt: TGTGCCAGCAGCCCGCCCCTAGCGGGCATAAACCAAGAGACCCAGTACTTC

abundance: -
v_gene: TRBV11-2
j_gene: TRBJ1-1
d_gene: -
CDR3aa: CASSLRTVPTEAFF
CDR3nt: TGTGCCAGCAGCTTAAGGACAGTGCCTACTGAAGCTTTCTTT

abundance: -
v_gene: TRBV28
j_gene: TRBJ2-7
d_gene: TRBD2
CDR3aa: CASSLAIAGSSYEQYF
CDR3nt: TGTGCCAGCAGTTTAGCGATAGCGGGGAGCTCCTACGAGCAGTACTTC

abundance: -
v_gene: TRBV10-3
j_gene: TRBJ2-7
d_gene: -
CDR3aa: CAIKLAPTYEQYF
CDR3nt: TGTGCCATCAAATTAGCTCCGACCTACGAGCAGTACTTC

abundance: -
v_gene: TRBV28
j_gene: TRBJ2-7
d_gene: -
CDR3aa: CASIPSPLGSSYEQYF
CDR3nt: TGTGCCAGCATACCCAGCCCCTTGGGCAGCTCCTACGAGCAGTACTTC

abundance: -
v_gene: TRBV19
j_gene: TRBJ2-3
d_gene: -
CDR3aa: CASSSNILSTDTQYF
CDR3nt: TGTGCCAGTAGTTCAAACATCCTTAGCACAGATACGCAGTATTTT

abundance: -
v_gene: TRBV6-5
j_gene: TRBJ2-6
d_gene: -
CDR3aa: CASSYSSGANVLTF
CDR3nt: TGTGCCAGCAGTTACTCCTCTGGGGCCAACGTCCTGACTTTC

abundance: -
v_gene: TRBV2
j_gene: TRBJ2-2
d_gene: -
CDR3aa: CASMRTAGTNTGELFF
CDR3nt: TGTGCCAGCATGAGGACAGCGGGGACGAACACCGGGGAGCTGTTTTTT

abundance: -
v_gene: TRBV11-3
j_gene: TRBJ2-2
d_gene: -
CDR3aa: CASSLGGGSMELFF
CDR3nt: TGTGCCAGCAGCTTAGGGGGGGGCTCTATGGAGCTGTTTTTT

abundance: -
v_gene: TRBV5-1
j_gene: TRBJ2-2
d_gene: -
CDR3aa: CASSLTLNTGELFF
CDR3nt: TGCGCCAGCAGCTTGACACTGAACACCGGGGAGCTGTTTTTT

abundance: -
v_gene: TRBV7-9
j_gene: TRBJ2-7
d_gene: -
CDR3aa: CASQPHPSSSYEQYF
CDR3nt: TGTGCCTCCCAGCCCCATCCGAGCAGTTCCTACGAGCAGTACTTC